The clone carrying this T cell receptor beta chain was detected only once. This CDR3 is built from 15 residues. V lost 5 bases, J lost 8 bases, and 9 bases stayed unmatched. CDR1 SEHNR and CDR2 FQNEAQ come from the germline V gene (reference sequence). Clones were read by immunoSEQ multiplex PCR, and TCRdb kept only the in-frame ones, dropping some. The sample lists some 30,000 clones, approximately 91% occurring once. This record comes from a study of blood T cell repertoires in COVID-19. About the research overall: Samples came from the United States, Italy and Spain, spanning acute and convalescent COVID-19. From T cells, B-cell-depleted T cells, or PBMCs came the material, which was cDNA or gDNA.

The material sequenced was peripheral blood. This sequence originates from a human donor with active COVID-19. The donor label of this sample is uncertain. The chain employs TRBV7-9 and TRBJ1-4; 9 positions match TRBD1. CDR3 DNA sequence: TGTGCCAGCAGCCTAGGGACAGGGCTTTGGGAAAAACTGTTTTTT. As protein: CASSLGTGLWEKLFF.